Shown below are 18 T cell receptor beta chains from a single sample sequenced in a study of blood T cell repertoires in COVID-19 (dated by TCRdb to the early 2020s). The method behind the library was the immunoSEQ multiplex PCR assay. Imported from immuneACCESS, the table was reduced by TCRdb to in-frame sequences with V and J called. These copies leave out some clones; in studies compared against another copy, an unresolved V gene accounts for under half, and the cause of the remainder is not known. This sample gives about 150,000 clones in total; 90% to 95% of them show up just once. The ten most abundant clones make up about 0.54% of the sample. Sequenced: peripheral blood. The receptor source for this set is a man aged 50-59 years with acute or convalescent COVID-19.

Here the CDR3 reads CASSRQGAGNTEAFF. The DNA of the CDR3 is TGTGCCAGCAGTCGTCAGGGGGCGGGTAACACTGAAGCTTTCTTT. The chain is built from TRBV3-1 (or the pseudogene TRBV3-2) and TRBJ1-1; 8 bases are shared with TRBD1. CDR1 and CDR2 (germline): LGHDT, YNNKEL (reference sequence). Unmatched junction bases numbered 8, after V lost 6 bases and J lost 2 bases. This CDR3 is 15 amino acids long.

The chain carries TRBV7-8 and TRBJ2-7, with D tentatively TRBD1 (7 bases). The V end lost 4 bases, the J end lost 9 bases, and 22 bases lay between the germline ends. CDR1 and CDR2 (germline): SGHVS, FQNEAQ. The CDR3 covers 15 residues. The CDR3 nucleotides are TGTGCCAGCAGCTACCAAGCGGAGGGGGCGTCCGGGCAGTACTTC. The encoded protein is CASSYQAEGASGQYF.

The V and J genes are TRBV18 and TRBJ2-7; TRBD1 aligns across 10 bases. The CDR3 contains 16 residues. The germline gives CDR1 KGHSH, CDR2 LQKENI. Trimming removed 4 bases from V and 5 bases from J; junction bases left unmatched: 11. CDR3 sequence: CASSLMGDRGDDEQYF. The CDR3, as DNA: TGTGCCAGCTCACTTATGGGGGACAGGGGAGATGACGAGCAGTACTTC.

The chain couples TRBV9 to TRBJ2-1; D gene uncertain. The CDR3 is 16 amino acids. In germline, CDR1 is SGDLS, CDR2 YYNGEE. V was clipped by 6 bases and J by 2 bases, with 18 bases between them. DNA for the CDR3: TGTGCCAGCACTCTTTTGAGTTCCTCGGCCTACAATGAGCAGTTCTTC. Translated: CASTLLSSSAYNEQFF.

The chain joins TRBV7-3 to TRBJ1-1, with D tentatively TRBD1 (6 bases). Per germline, CDR1 SGHTA and CDR2 FQGTGA. The CDR3 extends over 13 amino acids. Trimming removed 5 bases at V and 1 base at J, with 8 bases between. The CDR3 loop is CASSGQRNTEAFF. CDR3 in DNA: TGTGCCAGCAGCGGACAGAGGAACACTGAAGCTTTCTTT.

V is TRBV5-6 and J is TRBJ2-7; D is uncertain. Germline V CDR1 and CDR2: SGHDT, YYEEEE. V lost 0 bases to trimming and J lost 0 bases, with 4 bases between them. There are 13 residues in the CDR3. CDR3 DNA sequence: TGTGCCAGCAGCTTGGGCAGCTCCTACGAGCAGTACGTC. Amino acid sequence: CASSLGSSYEQYV.

This chain uses TRBV11-2 with TRBJ2-2; D call uncertain. Germline V CDR1 and CDR2: SGHAT, FQNNGV. This CDR3 has 13 amino acids. Deletions cut 1 base from V and 8 bases from J, with 8 bases between. CDR3: CASSLGDPGELFF. The CDR3 DNA follows: TGTGCCAGCAGCTTAGGAGATCCGGGGGAGCTGTTTTTT.

The rearrangement joins TRBV27 to TRBJ1-1; D possibly corresponds to TRBD1 (5 bases). The CDR3 is 18 amino acids. Trimming shortened V by 2 bases and J by 0 bases, and 19 bases separated the two germline ends. The germline V gene encodes CDR1 MNHEY and CDR2 SMNVEV (reference sequence). The CDR3 DNA reads TGTGCCAGCAGTTTAAATCGGGGGTACGGCCATCTGAACACTGAAGCTTTCTTT. The encoded protein is CASSLNRGYGHLNTEAFF.

The rearrangement links TRBV11-3 to TRBJ1-1; unclear D gene. The germline V and J ends were trimmed by 1 base and 1 base, with 7 bases remaining between them. Germline CDR1 and CDR2: SGHNT and YENEEA. This CDR3 is 14 amino acids long. The CDR3 here is CASSLGGRNTEAFF. In DNA, the CDR3 is TGTGCCAGCAGCTTAGGCGGGAGGAACACTGAAGCTTTCTTT.

The chain carries TRBV16 and TRBJ1-4, with D possibly TRBD1 on 5 matching bases. This CDR3 contains 12 residues. V gave up 0 bases and J gave up 15 bases, with 11 bases separating them. In germline, CDR1 is KGHSY, CDR2 FQNENV. As DNA, the CDR3 is TGTGCCAGCAGCCAATCCGGTACAGGTTTGTTTTTT. Translation gives CASSQSGTGLFF.

This clone was observed once. The V gene is TRBV29-1, the J gene TRBJ1-4, with unresolved D. The CDR3 runs 14 residues. Germline V gives CDR1 SQVTM, CDR2 ANQGSEA. Trimming shortened V by 4 bases and J by 6 bases, and 15 bases separated the two germline ends. The CDR3: CSVAINSIYEKLFF. CDR3 DNA sequence: TGCAGCGTTGCCATCAACAGTATATATGAAAAACTGTTTTTT. Combining the CDR3 with reference TRBV29-1 and TRBJ1-4 gives the whole variable domain SAVISQKPSRDICQRGTSLTIQCQVDSQVTMMFWYRQQPGQSLTLIATANQGSEATYESGFVIDKFPISRPNLTFSTLTVSNMSPEDSSIYLCSVAINSIYEKLFFGSGTQLSVL.

The V call is TRBV3-1 (or the pseudogene TRBV3-2), the J call TRBJ2-7; 8 nucleotides agree with TRBD1. This CDR3 region has 15 residues. CDR1 is LGHDT, CDR2 YNNKEL, per germline (reference sequence). V lost 0 bases and J lost 3; bases outside the gene matches: 4. The chain's CDR3 is CASSQDYRGFYEQYF. The CDR3 nucleotides read TGTGCCAGCAGCCAAGATTACAGGGGGTTCTACGAGCAGTACTTC.

This chain joins TRBV23-1 and TRBJ1-2, with TRBD1 as a possible D gene (5 bases). TRBV23-1 is classed as an ORF, of uncertain function. Deletions cut 3 bases from V and 0 bases from J, with 17 bases between. This CDR3 is built from 17 residues. Here the CDR3 reads CASSQQGLLITNYGYTF. CDR3 DNA: TGCGCCAGCAGTCAGCAGGGCCTCTTAATAACTAACTATGGCTACACCTTC.

The CDR3 loop reads CASSYEMSSYNSPLHF. CDR3 DNA: TGTGCCAGCAGTTACGAGATGAGCTCCTATAATTCACCCCTCCACTTT. The V and J genes are TRBV6-2 or TRBV6-3 and TRBJ1-6; D gene uncertain. Germline loops: CDR1 MNHEY, CDR2 SVGEGT. The CDR3 has 16 residues. With 2 bases removed from V and 0 bases from J, the gap between germline ends came to 8 bases.

This rearrangement joins TRBV28 to TRBJ2-7; 8 bases align to TRBD1. Unmatched junction bases numbered 11, after V lost 4 bases and J lost 0 bases. The germline V gene has CDR1 MDHEN and CDR2 SYDVKM. This CDR3 has 17 amino acids. CDR3 sequence reads: CASSSTRTGHLSYEQYV. CDR3 nucleotide sequence: TGTGCCAGCAGTTCTACTCGGACAGGGCACCTCTCCTACGAGCAGTACGTC.

The rearrangement joins TRBV28 to TRBJ2-5; 8 bases line up with TRBD1. CDR3 size: 13 residues. CDR1 is MDHEN and CDR2 is SYDVKM in the germline V gene. V lost 6 bases to trimming and J lost 6 bases; unmatched junction nucleotides: 6. In nucleotides, the CDR3 is TGTGCCAGCAGATCTCAGGGGGCTAAGACCCAGTACTTC. Its protein is CASRSQGAKTQYF.

The chain joins TRBV7-3 to TRBJ2-1, with 9 positions matching TRBD2. Trimming cost V 6 bases and J 4 bases; bases outside gene matches: 7. The CDR3 spans 15 residues. Germline CDR1 is SGHTA and CDR2 is FQGTGA. CDR3 in DNA: TGTGCCAGCAGACGTGCGGGAGGGCCGTACAATGAGCAGTTCTTC. Residues: CASRRAGGPYNEQFF.

The chain uses TRBV13 and TRBJ2-1; TRBD2 matches 15 bases. Trimming removed 5 bases from V and 8 bases from J; junction bases left unmatched: 13. This CDR3 contains 18 residues. The germline gives CDR1 PRHDT, CDR2 FYEKMQ (reference sequence). The CDR3 DNA sequence: TGTGCCAGCAGCGTAGTCCCGGGACTAGCGGGGGGCCGGGATGAGCAGTTCTTC. It encodes CASSVVPGLAGGRDEQFF. The full variable domain, in which reference TRBV13 and TRBJ2-1 provide the parts outside the CDR3, is AAGVIQSPRHLIKEKRETATLKCYPIPRHDTVYWYQQGPGQDPQFLISFYEKMQSDKGSIPDRFSAQQFSDYHSELNMSSLELGDSALYFCASSVVPGLAGGRDEQFFGPGTRLTVL.